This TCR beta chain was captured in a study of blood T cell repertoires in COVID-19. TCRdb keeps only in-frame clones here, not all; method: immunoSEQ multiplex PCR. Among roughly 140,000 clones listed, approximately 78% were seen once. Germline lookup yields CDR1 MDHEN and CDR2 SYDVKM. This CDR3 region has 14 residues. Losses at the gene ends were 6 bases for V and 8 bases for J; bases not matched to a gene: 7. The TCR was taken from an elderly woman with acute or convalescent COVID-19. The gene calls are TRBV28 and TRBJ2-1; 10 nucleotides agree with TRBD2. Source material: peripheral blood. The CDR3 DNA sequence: TGTGCCAGCAGCCTCACTAGCGGGAAATATGAGCAGTTCTTC. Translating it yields CASSLTSGKYEQFF.